Listed below are T cell receptor beta chains from one sample, sequenced in a study of T-cell memory formation after mild COVID-19. TCRdb used MiXCR to reprocess the 5' RACE reads, holding one entry per CDR3 protein. The top ten hold approximately 10% of the sample, which has about 210,000 distinct CDR3 sequences, under 30% seen once. The sequenced material came from PBMCs or a T cell subset sorted from them (not recorded which). The source of these receptors is an adult woman who had mild COVID-19 (a few samples of this study predate the infection). Cell type and time point are not known. Each CDR3 is given with its conserved first and last residue. D genes are given only for firm matches. Some rows mark clone size as missing; the rest say once, few, many or name a class of expanded clone.

D gene	clone size	V gene	J gene	CDR3 DNA	CDR3 protein
.	.	TRBV25-1	TRBJ1-2	TGTGCCAGCAGTATGACACACAACTATGGCTACACCTTC	CASSMTHNYGYTF
.	once	TRBV12-3/TRBV12-4	TRBJ1-2	TGTGCCAGCAGTTTTTCCCCCTATGTGGGAAACTATGGCTACACCTTC	CASSFSPYVGNYGYTF
.	few	TRBV7-8	TRBJ1-4	TGTGCCAGCAGCCCAAGACAGGCTTCTAATGAAAAACTGTTTTTT	CASSPRQASNEKLFF
TRBD1	.	TRBV2	TRBJ1-1	TGTGCCAGCAGGGACAGGGACGTTGCTGAAGCTTTCTTT	CASRDRDVAEAFF
.	few	TRBV7-2	TRBJ1-1	TGTGCCAGCAGAGAGGACATGAACACTGAAGCTTTCTTT	CASREDMNTEAFF
TRBD2	.	TRBV7-9	TRBJ2-1	TGTGCCAGCAGCCCGAGGACTAGCGGGGACTACAATGAGCAGTTCTTC	CASSPRTSGDYNEQFF
.	many	TRBV5-1	TRBJ1-2	TGCGCCAGCAGCTCGGGACAAGCATCTGACTATGGCTACACCTTC	CASSSGQASDYGYTF
TRBD2	.	TRBV5-1	TRBJ2-3	TGCGCCAGCAAATCCCAGGCTAGCGGGGGGGTTCAAGATACGCAGTATTTT	CASKSQASGGVQDTQYF
.	.	TRBV12-3/TRBV12-4	TRBJ2-3	TGTGCCAGCAGTTTAAGCAGGTACACAGATACGCAGTATTTT	CASSLSRYTDTQYF
TRBD2	many	TRBV12-3/TRBV12-4	TRBJ2-3	TGTGCCAGCAGTTTGGGCGGGGGGGCAGATACGCAGTATTTT	CASSLGGGADTQYF
TRBD2	few	TRBV7-2	TRBJ2-3	TGTGCCAGCAGTCAGCTAGCGGGAGGTTACACAGATACGCAGTATTTT	CASSQLAGGYTDTQYF
.	.	TRBV6-5	TRBJ1-2	TGTGCCAGCAGCCCATTAATTACAGGGTTCTATGGCTACACCTTC	CASSPLITGFYGYTF
.	.	TRBV7-6	TRBJ2-3	TGTGCCAGCAGCGAGGACGGAGACACAGATACGCAGTATTTT	CASSEDGDTDTQYF
.	.	TRBV19	TRBJ1-1	TGTGCCAGCACGGACGGAGGGGAAGCTTTCTTT	CASTDGGEAFF
.	few	TRBV12-5	TRBJ2-1	TGTGCTAGTGGTTCCACCCTCTACGGCTACAATGAGCAGTTCTTC	CASGSTLYGYNEQFF
TRBD1	few	TRBV10-3	TRBJ2-7	TGTGCCATCAGTGAAGACAGGGGGCACGAGCAGTACTTC	CAISEDRGHEQYF
.	.	TRBV14	TRBJ1-1	TGTGCCAGCACCCAGGGACAGAACACTGAAGCTTTCTTT	CASTQGQNTEAFF
.	once	TRBV7-3	TRBJ2-2	TGTGCCAGCAGCTGGGGACTCTACGGGGAGCTGTTTTTT	CASSWGLYGELFF
.	few	TRBV4-1	TRBJ2-3	TGCGCCAGCAGCCAAGATAGACAGCGGCGGCCAGATACGCAGTATTTT	CASSQDRQRRPDTQYF
TRBD2	few	TRBV7-2	TRBJ2-3	TGTGCCAGCAGCTTTGACGGGACTAGAGATACGCAGTATTTT	CASSFDGTRDTQYF
.	few	TRBV20-1	TRBJ1-1	TGCAGTGCTCCCCACTGGACCAGGAACACTGAAGCTTTCTTT	CSAPHWTRNTEAFF
.	many	TRBV7-2	TRBJ1-1	TGTGCCAGCAGCCACACGGCAGGTCTCGAGGGTGAAGCTTTCTTT	CASSHTAGLEGEAFF
TRBD1	few	TRBV29-1	TRBJ2-7	TGCAGCGTCAGACAGGGAGAGCGGTACGAGCAGTACTTC	CSVRQGERYEQYF
.	few	TRBV12-3/TRBV12-4	TRBJ2-5	TGTGCCAGCAGCCGGGCAGGGAGGTACCAAGAGACCCAGTACTTC	CASSRAGRYQETQYF
.	.	TRBV19	TRBJ2-7	TGTGCCACTTTGTCGGGGTACGAGCAGTACTTC	CATLSGYEQYF
TRBD1	.	TRBV4-1	TRBJ2-3	TGCGCCAGCAGCCCAGAGAGGACAGGGACGGCAGATACGCAGTATTTT	CASSPERTGTADTQYF
TRBD1	.	TRBV11-1	TRBJ2-1	TGTGCCAGCAGCATGGGACCTGACAGGGTTGATGAGCAGTTCTTC	CASSMGPDRVDEQFF
.	.	TRBV6-1	TRBJ2-7	TGTGCCAGCAGCTTCTACAGGGACCACGAGCAGTACTTC	CASSFYRDHEQYF
TRBD2	.	TRBV20-1	TRBJ2-7	TGCAGTGCTCGACTAGCGGGAGTATCCTACGAGCAGTACTTC	CSARLAGVSYEQYF
.	.	TRBV2	TRBJ2-4	TGTGCCAGCATCTTCGGGGGAGGCGGACTAGCCAAAAACATTCAGTACTTC	CASIFGGGGLAKNIQYF
.	.	TRBV6-5	TRBJ1-1	TGTGCCAGCAGTTACCGGGCGTTGGACACTGAAGCTTTCTTT	CASSYRALDTEAFF
.	.	TRBV15	TRBJ1-2	TGTGCCACCAGCAGGGACGGCGGGGGACGGTGGGATGGCTACACCTTC	CATSRDGGGRWDGYTF
.	.	TRBV30	TRBJ1-1	TGTGCCTGGAGTATGGGGCCAAACACTGAAGCTTTCTTT	CAWSMGPNTEAFF
TRBD1	few	TRBV7-9	TRBJ2-7	TGTGCCAGCAGCTTACTTTCCCAGGGGGAGTACTTC	CASSLLSQGEYF
.	.	TRBV30	TRBJ1-5	TGTGCCTGGAGTGCAAAGACGGTCCCCAATCAGCCCCAGCATTTT	CAWSAKTVPNQPQHF
TRBD2	few	TRBV12-3/TRBV12-4	TRBJ2-7	TGTGCCAGCAGTCCCCGAGGGACTAGCGGGAGAAAGTACGAGCAGTACTTC	CASSPRGTSGRKYEQYF
.	.	TRBV18	TRBJ1-5	TGTGCCAGCTCACCAGGGGGGGAGCAGGCCCAGCATTTT	CASSPGGEQAQHF
.	.	TRBV20-1	TRBJ1-4	TGCAGTGCTGAATCGGGGTCAACTAATGAAAAACTGTTTTTT	CSAESGSTNEKLFF
TRBD1	few	TRBV7-2	TRBJ2-7	TGTGCCAGCAGCTTAGCCCAGGGGGCTTGGGGCGAGCAGTACTTC	CASSLAQGAWGEQYF
TRBD1	few	TRBV24-1	TRBJ2-2	TGTGCCACCAGTGCAACCGGGACAGGGAACACCGGGGAGCTGTTTTTT	CATSATGTGNTGELFF
.	few	TRBV12-3/TRBV12-4	TRBJ2-1	TGTGCCAGCTCGGGCCCCCACAATGAGCAGTTCTTC	CASSGPHNEQFF
.	.	TRBV7-8	TRBJ2-1	TGTGCCAGCACCCCCCGGAGCGGCAATGAGCAGTTCTTC	CASTPRSGNEQFF
.	.	TRBV5-1	TRBJ2-7	TGCGCCAGCAGCTTGGAGTCAGGGGGAGGCTACGAGCAGTACTTC	CASSLESGGGYEQYF
.	few	TRBV20-1	TRBJ2-3	TGCAGTGCTAGAACTAGCTCAGATACGCAGTATTTT	CSARTSSDTQYF
TRBD1	few	TRBV20-1	TRBJ1-2	TGCAGTGCTAGAGATTGGGACAGTGGCTACACCTTC	CSARDWDSGYTF
.	.	TRBV7-8	TRBJ2-3	TGTGCCAGCAGCTCCGGGGAACAAATCTCAAAGGGCACAGATACGCAGTATTTT	CASSSGEQISKGTDTQYF
.	.	TRBV7-9	TRBJ2-3	TGTGCCAGCAGCTCAACGAGGGCTTCCACAGATACGCAGTATTTT	CASSSTRASTDTQYF
.	.	TRBV19	TRBJ1-1	TGTGCCAGTAGTCCCACATTGGCCACTGAAGCTTTCTTT	CASSPTLATEAFF
TRBD2	.	TRBV7-6	TRBJ2-5	TGTGCCAGCAGCTTGCGGGTTTTGGCTAGCGGACAAGAGACCCAGTACTTC	CASSLRVLASGQETQYF
TRBD2	few	TRBV6-6	TRBJ2-7	TGTGCCAGCAGTTCGTTAGCGGGGGGCTCGAGCTCCTACGAGCAGTACTTC	CASSSLAGGSSSYEQYF